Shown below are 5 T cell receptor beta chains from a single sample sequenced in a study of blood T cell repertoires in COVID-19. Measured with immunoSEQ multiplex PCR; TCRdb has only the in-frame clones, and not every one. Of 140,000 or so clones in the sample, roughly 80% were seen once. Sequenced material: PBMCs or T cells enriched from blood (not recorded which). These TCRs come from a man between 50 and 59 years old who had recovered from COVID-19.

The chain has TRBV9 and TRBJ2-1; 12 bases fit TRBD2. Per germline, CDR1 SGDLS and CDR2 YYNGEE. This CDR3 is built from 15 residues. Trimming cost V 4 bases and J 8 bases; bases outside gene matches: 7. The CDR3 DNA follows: TGTGCCAGCAGCCCCGGACTAGCGGGGATCTATGAGCAGTTCTTC. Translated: CASSPGLAGIYEQFF.

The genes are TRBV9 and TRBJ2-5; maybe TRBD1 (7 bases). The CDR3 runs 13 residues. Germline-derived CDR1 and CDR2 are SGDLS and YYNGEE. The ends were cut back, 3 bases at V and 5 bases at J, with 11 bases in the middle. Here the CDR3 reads CASSARGRETQYF. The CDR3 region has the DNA TGTGCCAGCAGCGCCAGGGGGAGGGAGACCCAGTACTTC.

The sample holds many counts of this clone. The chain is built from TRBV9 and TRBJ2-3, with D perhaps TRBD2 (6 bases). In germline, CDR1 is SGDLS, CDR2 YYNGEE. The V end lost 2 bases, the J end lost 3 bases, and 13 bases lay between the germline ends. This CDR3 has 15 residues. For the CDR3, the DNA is TGTGCCAGCAGCGTTTCGGGGGTTTGGACAGATACGCAGTATTTT. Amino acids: CASSVSGVWTDTQYF.

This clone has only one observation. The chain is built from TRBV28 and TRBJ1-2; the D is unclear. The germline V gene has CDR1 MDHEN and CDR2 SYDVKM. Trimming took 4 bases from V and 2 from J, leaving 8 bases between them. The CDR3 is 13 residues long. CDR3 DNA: TGTGCCAGCAGTTACGGGGAGAACTATGGCTACACCTTC. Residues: CASSYGENYGYTF.

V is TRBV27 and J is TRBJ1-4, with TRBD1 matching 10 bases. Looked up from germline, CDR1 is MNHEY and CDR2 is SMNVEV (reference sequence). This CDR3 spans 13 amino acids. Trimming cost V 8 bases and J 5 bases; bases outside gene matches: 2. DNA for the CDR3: TGTGCCAGCGGGGACAGGGGAAATGAAAAACTGTTTTTT. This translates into CASGDRGNEKLFF.